The clone carrying this T cell receptor (beta chain) was seen only a few times. The sample originates from a study of T-cell reconstitution after alpha-beta-depleted transplantation in children. A TCRbeta library incorporating unique molecular identifiers was prepared. Each CDR3 protein gets one entry after TCRdb re-called the PCR reads with MiXCR. The sample holds almost 400,000 distinct CDR3 sequences, roughly 21% seen once. The V and J ends lost 0 bases and 3 bases, in that order; junction bases with no gene match: 4. This CDR3 has 15 amino acids. The germline CDR1 and CDR2 sequences are SQVTM and ANQGSEA.

Specimen: PBMCs from the stem cell graft donor, collected from the stem cell graft. The receptor's source is a human donor who donated a stem cell graft to a child with acute myeloid leukemia. J is TRBJ2-1 and V is TRBV29-1; 8 nucleotides line up with TRBD2. The chain's CDR3 is CSVEDPAGGYNEQFF. The CDR3 DNA sequence: TGCAGCGTTGAAGATCCGGCGGGAGGCTACAATGAGCAGTTCTTC.